A selection of T cell receptor beta chains follows, all from one sample in a study of cytomegalovirus exposure and HLA in healthy donors. Some clones are missing from TCRdb's copy, which holds only in-frame ones; the method was immunoSEQ multiplex PCR. This repertoire shows 150,000 or so clones, roughly three quarters found once; its top ten account for roughly 7.1%. The sequencing sample was made of PBMCs. The source is a man aged 25-45 years in good health and CMV-seropositive. Both conserved end residues are part of each CDR3. A D gene is named only where the DNA matches it firmly. Clone sizes are given selectively: once, few, many, or a class where the clone is expanded.

j_call v_call d_call clone_size cdr3_nt cdr3_aa
TRBJ2-1 TRBV7-2 TRBD2 . TGTGCCAGCAGTAGGCCGGGGGGGGTCAATGAGCAGTTCTTC CASSRPGGVNEQFF
TRBJ2-2 TRBV25-1 . . TGTGCCAGCAGTGCCGGGGTCAACACCGGGGAGCTGTTTTTT CASSAGVNTGELFF
TRBJ2-2 TRBV9 TRBD2 . TGTGCCAGCAGCGTAGATTCTAGCGGGGGCGGGGAGCTGTTTTTT CASSVDSSGGGELFF
TRBJ2-1 TRBV21-1 . . TGTGCTCACCCATGTCGGGGAAGCTCCTACAATGAGCAGTTCTTC CAHPCRGSSYNEQFF
TRBJ1-2 TRBV10-3 TRBD1 . TGTGCCATCAGCCTTGAGACAGGGAAAGGCTACACCTTC CAISLETGKGYTF
TRBJ2-5 TRBV6-5 . once TGTGCCAGCAGTTCCACAGGTACCCAAGAGACCCAGTACTTC CASSSTGTQETQYF
TRBJ2-7 TRBV4-1 . few TGCGCCAGCAGCGAAGAGGCGGGCCTCTACGAGCAGTACTTC CASSEEAGLYEQYF
TRBJ2-1 TRBV30 TRBD2 . TGTGCCTGGAGTGCGGGAGGGAATGAGCAGTTCTTC CAWSAGGNEQFF
TRBJ1-1 TRBV4-1 . . TGCGCCAGCAGCCAAGGGTGGGGGGGGGACACTGAAGCTTTCTTT CASSQGWGGDTEAFF
TRBJ1-1 TRBV11-2 . . TGTGCCAGCAGCCTAGCGAGCCTTCAAAGGGGGACTGAAGCTTTCTTT CASSLASLQRGTEAFF
TRBJ2-2 TRBV11-2 . . TGTGCCAGCAGCTTAACGGAGACCGGGGAGCTGTTTTTT CASSLTETGELFF